This T cell receptor beta chain was found in a study of regulatory T cells in long-lasting Graves disease. The study, taken as a whole, reports: The study found lower TCR diversity in persistent Graves' patients than in newly diagnosed ones. Not thyroid tissue but only peripheral blood was studied. Small sample size may have lowered accuracy.

Building of the TCR beta libraries involved iRepertoire HTBI primers and Arm-PCR of CDR3 regions. In TCRdb, the multiplex PCR reads were re-called with MiXCR into one record per CDR3 protein. Here the sample spans roughly 300,000 distinct CDR3 sequences, around 21% being singletons. The table lists this clonotype with many counts. Its specificity is unknown. This CDR3 contains 15 residues. Trimming shortened V by 7 bases and J by 4 bases, and 20 bases separated the two germline ends. Germline loops: CDR1 SNHLY, CDR2 FYNNEI. The time point here: persistent/refractory GD, antithyroid drugs over 5 years with positive TRAb. There was RNA extracted from PBMCs, and the TCR library was made from it. American Thyroid Association guidelines defined Graves' disease diagnosis.

The receptor's source is a female donor with Graves disease. Sequenced material: peripheral blood mononuclear cells (PBMCs), taken when the disease was refractory, from a patient treated with antithyroid drugs. The chain carries TRBV2 and TRBJ2-7, with TRBD1 as a possible D gene (6 bases). CDR3 sequence: CASKRVRGAEYEQYF. In nucleotides, the CDR3 is TGTGCCAGCAAGCGAGTCAGGGGAGCAGAGTACGAGCAGTACTTC.